Listed below are T cell receptor beta chains from one sample, sequenced in a study of T-cell reconstitution after alpha-beta-depleted transplantation in children. TCRdb redid the calling of the PCR reads with MiXCR, one entry per CDR3 protein. Among fewer than 500,000 distinct CDR3 sequences listed, 43% were seen once. The sequencing here drew on PBMCs, taken before TCRalphabeta/CD19-depleted stem cell transplant. These receptors all come from a girl aged 2 to 9 with aplastic anemia, due to receive a stem cell transplant. Both conserved end residues are part of each CDR3. The D gene is left open where the match is weak. Some rows mark clone size as missing; the rest say once, few, many or name a class of expanded clone.

d_gene,j_gene,abundance,len,v_gene,CDR3aa,CDR3nt
NA,TRBJ2-1,NA,17,TRBV9,CASSGARGVNSYNEQFF,TGTGCCAGCAGCGGGGCCAGAGGCGTCAACTCCTACAATGAGCAGTTCTTC
NA,TRBJ2-1,NA,13,TRBV5-5,CASSLAEVNEQFF,TGTGCCAGCAGCTTGGCGGAGGTGAATGAGCAGTTCTTC
NA,TRBJ1-5,NA,14,TRBV20-1,CSARGGSFNQPQHF,TGCAGTGCTAGAGGGGGCTCCTTTAATCAGCCCCAGCATTTT
NA,TRBJ2-5,NA,13,TRBV7-9,CASSLSGAQTQYF,TGTGCCAGCAGTCTTTCCGGGGCACAGACCCAGTACTTC
NA,TRBJ2-6,many,15,TRBV28,CASSLGGPGANVLTF,TGTGCCAGCAGTTTAGGGGGCCCTGGGGCCAACGTCCTGACTTTC
NA,TRBJ1-1,NA,13,TRBV20-1,CSARAGVRTEAFF,TGCAGTGCTAGAGCAGGGGTGCGGACTGAAGCTTTCTTT
NA,TRBJ2-1,NA,16,TRBV2,CASSERRTDQGNEQFF,TGTGCCAGCAGTGAAAGAAGAACAGATCAGGGAAATGAGCAGTTCTTC
NA,TRBJ2-3,many,16,TRBV18,CASSPFGGRSTDTQYF,TGTGCCAGCTCACCTTTCGGGGGGCGGAGCACAGATACGCAGTATTTT
TRBD1,TRBJ2-7,many,15,TRBV2,CASRDPGQGPYEQYF,TGTGCCAGCAGGGACCCGGGACAGGGACCCTACGAGCAGTACTTC
NA,TRBJ2-5,many,12,TRBV5-1,CASSLTTETQYF,TGCGCCAGCAGCTTGACCACGGAGACCCAGTACTTC
TRBD1,TRBJ2-5,few,16,TRBV7-3,CASSPREGANQETQYF,TGTGCCAGCAGCCCCCGTGAGGGGGCGAACCAAGAGACCCAGTACTTC
NA,TRBJ2-7,NA,15,TRBV20-1,CSSYGAFQSSYEQYF,TGCAGTTCCTACGGGGCTTTCCAGAGCTCCTACGAGCAGTACTTC
NA,TRBJ2-5,NA,13,TRBV20-1,CSARSSEQETQYF,TGCAGTGCTAGATCTTCGGAACAAGAGACCCAGTACTTC
TRBD2,TRBJ2-7,NA,18,TRBV5-1,CASSLALAGVLPPYEQYF,TGCGCCAGCAGCTTGGCACTAGCGGGAGTACTCCCCCCCTACGAGCAGTACTTC
NA,TRBJ2-5,many,14,TRBV7-2,CASSLAGQKETQYF,TGTGCCAGCAGCTTAGCCGGACAGAAAGAGACCCAGTACTTC
NA,TRBJ2-3,NA,14,TRBV7-3,CASSSTGDTDTQYF,TGTGCCAGCAGCTCCACTGGGGACACAGATACGCAGTATTTT
TRBD2,TRBJ2-3,NA,12,TRBV20-1,CSEERAGGTQYF,TGCAGCGAGGAAAGGGCGGGGGGTACGCAGTATTTT
TRBD2,TRBJ2-5,many,15,TRBV7-9,CASTRGGAYFETQYF,TGTGCCAGCACACGGGGGGGCGCGTACTTCGAGACCCAGTACTTC
TRBD2,TRBJ2-3,NA,18,TRBV5-3,CARSPRATSGGGPDTQYF,TGTGCCAGAAGCCCGAGAGCGACTAGCGGGGGGGGTCCAGATACGCAGTATTTT
NA,TRBJ1-1,few,18,TRBV5-5,CASSLRGATGISNTEAFF,TGTGCCAGCAGCTTGAGGGGAGCAACAGGCATCTCGAACACTGAAGCTTTCTTT
TRBD1,TRBJ1-4,NA,13,TRBV20-1,CSARSGGSEKLFF,TGCAGTGCTAGGTCAGGGGGGAGCGAAAAACTGTTTTTT
NA,TRBJ2-5,NA,16,TRBV4-1,CASSQRSPSHQETQYF,TGCGCCAGCAGCCAACGATCTCCTAGTCACCAAGAGACCCAGTACTTC
NA,TRBJ2-7,many,11,TRBV6-1,CASSVSYEQYF,TGTGCCAGCAGTGTTTCCTACGAGCAGTACTTC
NA,TRBJ2-5,NA,13,TRBV2,CASSRDGVETQYF,TGTGCCAGCAGTAGGGACGGGGTGGAGACCCAGTACTTC
TRBD2,TRBJ2-5,NA,15,TRBV20-1,CSARVTSGRKETQYF,TGCAGTGCTAGAGTGACTAGCGGTCGAAAAGAGACCCAGTACTTC
NA,TRBJ2-1,few,17,TRBV6-5,CASSYSRPAGIYNEQFF,TGTGCCAGCAGTTACTCGAGGCCAGCGGGTATCTACAATGAGCAGTTCTTC
NA,TRBJ2-7,NA,14,TRBV3-1,CASSSNRVAYEQYF,TGTGCCAGCAGCTCGAACAGGGTTGCCTACGAGCAGTACTTC
NA,TRBJ2-5,NA,14,TRBV7-7,CASSLLPGQETQYF,TGTGCCAGCAGCTTACTCCCAGGACAAGAGACCCAGTACTTC
NA,TRBJ1-2,NA,19,TRBV13,CASPTGGQRARTANYGYTF,TGTGCCAGCCCGACCGGGGGGCAAAGAGCCCGGACCGCCAACTATGGCTACACCTTC
TRBD2,TRBJ2-2,few,15,TRBV9,CASSVVAGATGELFF,TGTGCCAGCAGCGTAGTAGCGGGAGCCACCGGGGAGCTGTTTTTT
TRBD2,TRBJ2-7,NA,15,TRBV7-9,CASSLSLAGREEQYF,TGTGCCAGCAGCTTAAGTCTAGCGGGAAGGGAAGAGCAGTACTTC
TRBD2,TRBJ2-3,NA,15,TRBV20-1,CSATYSGGAEDTQYF,TGCAGTGCTACCTACAGCGGGGGGGCCGAAGATACGCAGTATTTT
NA,TRBJ2-5,NA,13,TRBV4-2,CASSQAQQETQYF,TGTGCCAGCAGCCAAGCACAACAAGAGACCCAGTACTTC
NA,TRBJ2-5,NA,15,TRBV7-3,CASSPSGSHQETQYF,TGTGCCAGCAGCCCATCAGGGTCCCACCAAGAGACCCAGTACTTC
NA,TRBJ1-4,few,15,TRBV12-3/TRBV12-4,CASPCSLSTNEKLFF,TGTGCCAGTCCCTGTAGTCTATCAACTAATGAAAAACTGTTTTTT
NA,TRBJ1-2,NA,14,TRBV20-1,CSARLLRDTYGYTF,TGCAGTGCTAGATTGCTCCGGGACACCTATGGCTACACCTTC
NA,TRBJ2-7,few,13,TRBV28,CASSFGPANEQYF,TGTGCCAGCAGTTTCGGACCCGCCAACGAGCAGTACTTC
TRBD2,TRBJ2-1,many,14,TRBV12-3/TRBV12-4,CASSFTSGSYEQFF,TGTGCCAGCAGTTTCACTAGCGGGAGCTATGAGCAGTTCTTC
NA,TRBJ2-1,NA,16,TRBV10-3,CATHNPGHRLYNEQFF,TGTGCCACCCATAATCCGGGACACCGACTTTACAATGAGCAGTTCTTC
NA,TRBJ2-7,many,15,TRBV5-1,CASSSTLSRVNEQYF,TGCGCCAGCAGCTCGACTCTTTCCAGGGTCAACGAGCAGTACTTC
NA,TRBJ1-5,few,15,TRBV10-3,CAISESGATNQPQHF,TGTGCCATCAGTGAGTCTGGGGCGACAAATCAGCCCCAGCATTTT
NA,TRBJ2-1,many,12,TRBV29-1,CSVSWDFNEQFF,TGCAGCGTCTCCTGGGACTTCAATGAGCAGTTCTTC
NA,TRBJ2-7,many,14,TRBV5-1,CASSRTPDGYEQYF,TGCGCCAGCAGCCGGACACCCGACGGCTACGAGCAGTACTTC